This entry lists 9 T cell receptor beta chains sequenced from one sample in a study of cytomegalovirus exposure and HLA in healthy donors listed by TCRdb under 2017. Receptor libraries were prepared by the immunoSEQ multiplex PCR assay. TCRdb carries this immuneACCESS record with in-frame sequences only. Its versions omit some clonotypes, under half of them owing to an unresolved V gene in the studies checked, with the rest unexplained. This sample has tens of thousands of clones in its table, and approximately 97% of those were observed once. The top ten clonotypes cover under 2% of the sample. The sample comprised PBMCs. The source of these receptors is a woman aged 18-29 years in good health and CMV-seropositive.

The chain carries TRBV30 and TRBJ2-2; 14 bases are shared with TRBD2. The V segment lost 2 bases and the J segment 7 bases; nucleotides outside the gene matches: 12. From germline, CDR1 is GTSNPN and CDR2 SVGIG (reference sequence). The CDR3 length is 18 residues. The CDR3 DNA reads as TGTGCCTGGAGTTTCTACGGGACTAGCGGGAGTGGAGGCGGGGAGCTGTTTTTT. It is translated as CAWSFYGTSGSGGGELFF.

The rearrangement joins TRBV11-2 to TRBJ2-3, with TRBD2 identical over 13 bases. There are 17 residues in the CDR3. CDR1 and CDR2 (germline): SGHAT, FQNNGV. J lost 4 bases, V lost 6 bases, and 10 bases had no gene match. This CDR3 is CASRGLLAGGPPDTQYF. In DNA, the CDR3 is TGTGCCAGCAGGGGTCTACTAGCGGGAGGGCCCCCAGATACGCAGTATTTT.

The rearrangement links TRBV19 to TRBJ1-2; a possible D gene is TRBD1 (5 bases). The germline V gene has CDR1 LNHDA and CDR2 SQIVND (reference sequence). This CDR3 region has 14 residues. With 6 bases removed from V and 9 bases from J, the gap between germline ends came to 20 bases. The CDR3 nucleotides read TGTGCCAGTAGCGAAACCCGGGACTCCCGAAGCTACACCTTC. It translates to CASSETRDSRSYTF.

This chain joins TRBV30 and TRBJ1-5; D possibly corresponds to TRBD1 (5 bases). In germline, CDR1 is GTSNPN, CDR2 SVGIG (reference sequence). The CDR3 is made up of 13 amino acids. Trimming pared 0 bases from V and 7 bases from J, leaving 10 bases between. The CDR3 protein is CAWSVQTVQPQHF. The CDR3 DNA reads as TGTGCCTGGAGTGTACAGACAGTCCAGCCCCAGCATTTT. The complete variable domain, with remaining parts taken from reference TRBV30 and TRBJ1-5, reads SQTIHQWPATLVQPVGSPLSLECTVEGTSNPNLYWYRQAAGRGLQLLFYSVGIGQISSEVPQNLSASRPQDRQFILSSKKLLLSDSGFYLCAWSVQTVQPQHFGDGTRLSIL.

The rearrangement joins TRBV19 to TRBJ2-1; TRBD2 matches at 8 bases. CDR1 is LNHDA, CDR2 SQIVND, per germline (reference sequence). V was clipped by 7 bases and J by 2 bases; unmatched bases: 10. The CDR3 loop spans 16 amino acids. The CDR3 nucleotides are TGTGCCAGTAAATCGGCGGGAGGAACCCCCTACAATGAGCAGTTCTTC. Residues: CASKSAGGTPYNEQFF.

This chain links TRBV19 with TRBJ2-6; no firm D call. The CDR3 loop spans 16 amino acids. The V and J ends lost 7 bases and 1 base respectively, with 14 bases between them. Germline-derived CDR1 and CDR2 are LNHDA and SQIVND (reference sequence). CDR3 protein: CASTPPGSSGANVLTF. The CDR3 DNA follows: TGTGCCAGTACCCCTCCTGGTAGTTCTGGGGCCAACGTCCTGACTTTC.

This clone showed up just a few times. The rearrangement links TRBV5-1 to TRBJ2-2, with D possibly being TRBD1 (6 bases). This CDR3 has 13 residues. The germline gives CDR1 SGHRS, CDR2 YFSETQ. Trimming removed 3 bases from V and 6 bases from J, with 9 bases in between. CDR3 coding DNA: TGCGCCAGCAGCTCGACAGGACCCGGGGAGCTGTTTTTT. Amino acid sequence: CASSSTGPGELFF.

V usage is TRBV10-3 and J usage is TRBJ2-3, with a possible D match to TRBD2 (6 bases). The CDR3 has 12 amino acids. Between the trimmed V and J ends, which lost 7 bases and 6 bases, there was a span of 11 bases. Germline CDR1 ENHRY, CDR2 SYGVKD. CDR3 protein: CAITEGGDTQYF. CDR3 sequence (DNA): TGTGCCATCACGGAAGGAGGGGATACGCAGTATTTT.

The count of this clone is one. This sequence joins TRBV4-1 and TRBJ1-2; no firm D call. Trimming stripped 1 base from V and 3 bases from J, with 18 bases between. The length of the CDR3 is 17 residues. The germline CDR1 and CDR2 sequences are MGHRA and YSYEKL. As DNA, the CDR3 is TGCGCCAGCAGCCAAGTTATGTTGATCACAGAACACTATGGCTACACCTTC. This codes for CASSQVMLITEHYGYTF.